The TCR beta chain described here comes from a study of CD8+ T cells in alopecia areata. Looking at the study overall: In an open-label trial, patients got 5 to 10 mg tofacitinib twice daily.

Both CD4+ and CD8+ T cells were separated by sorting PBMCs. TCR sequencing used cDNA made by reverse transcription of extracted RNA. Profiled with immunoSEQ multiplex PCR; TCRdb holds only in-frame clones, not every one. The data contain 55,000 to 75,000 clones, around 49% of them seen just once; the ten biggest clones take up 17%. Germline V gene data show CDR1 as SGHRS and CDR2 as YFSETQ. CDR3 length equals 13 residues. The V end was cut by 1 base, the J end by 5 bases, with 9 bases between. This clone appeared a few times. The sequence was obtained from a human donor with alopecia areata. The chain couples TRBV5-1 to TRBJ2-5, with D unresolved. This material consisted of CD8+ T cells sorted from blood, taken at week 0. CDR3 region: CASSLYTYETQYF. In DNA, the CDR3 is TGCGCCAGCAGCTTGTATACGTACGAGACCCAGTACTTC.